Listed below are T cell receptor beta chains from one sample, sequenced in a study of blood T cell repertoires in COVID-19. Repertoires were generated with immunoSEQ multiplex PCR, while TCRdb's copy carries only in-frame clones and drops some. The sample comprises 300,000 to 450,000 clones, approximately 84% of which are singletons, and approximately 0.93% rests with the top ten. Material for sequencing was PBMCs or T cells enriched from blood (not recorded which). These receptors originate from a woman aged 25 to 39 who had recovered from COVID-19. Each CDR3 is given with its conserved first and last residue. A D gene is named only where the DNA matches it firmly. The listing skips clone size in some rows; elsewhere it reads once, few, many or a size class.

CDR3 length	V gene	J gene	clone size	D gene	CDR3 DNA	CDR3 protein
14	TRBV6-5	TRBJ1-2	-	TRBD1	TGTGCCAGCAGTTACCAAGGGACAGGATATGGCTACACCTTC	CASSYQGTGYGYTF
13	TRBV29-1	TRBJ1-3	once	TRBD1	TGCAGCGGGAGGGACAGCTCTGGAAACACCATATATTTT	CSGRDSSGNTIYF
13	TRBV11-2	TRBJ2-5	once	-	TGTGCCAGCAGCTTGGAGCTAGCGGAGACCCAGTACTTC	CASSLELAETQYF
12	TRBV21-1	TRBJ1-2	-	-	TGTGCCAGCGATCCGGAGAACTATGGCTACACCTTC	CASDPENYGYTF
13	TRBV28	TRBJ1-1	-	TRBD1	TGTGCCACCGGGACAGGGGCAAAGACTGAAGCTTTCTTT	CATGTGAKTEAFF
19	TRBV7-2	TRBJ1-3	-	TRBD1	TGTGCCAGCAGCTTACGGCCTCCCGGGACAGTGGGGTCTGGAAACACCATATATTTT	CASSLRPPGTVGSGNTIYF
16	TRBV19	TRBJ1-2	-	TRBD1	TGTGCCAGTACCATCCTTTCAGGGAAGGGGGCTTATGGCTACACCTTC	CASTILSGKGAYGYTF
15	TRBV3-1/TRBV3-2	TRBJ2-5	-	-	TGTGCCAGCAGCCAAGATTATGCAGGGCTCGAGACCCAGTACTTC	CASSQDYAGLETQYF
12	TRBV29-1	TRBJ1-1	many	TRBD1	TGCAGCGTCACAGGGGGTACCACTGAAGCTTTCTTT	CSVTGGTTEAFF
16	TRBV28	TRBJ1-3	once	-	TGTGCCAGCAGTCCCCGACAGTCCGCCTCTGGAAACACCATATATTTT	CASSPRQSASGNTIYF
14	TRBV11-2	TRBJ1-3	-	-	TGTGCCAGCAGCTTAGCAGGGAATAGAAACACCATATATTTT	CASSLAGNRNTIYF
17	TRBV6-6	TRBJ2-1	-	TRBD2	TGTGCCAGCAGTCCTTGGACTAGCGGGGGGGCGAAGAATGAGCAGTTCTTC	CASSPWTSGGAKNEQFF
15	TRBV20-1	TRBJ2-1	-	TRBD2	TGCAGTGCTAGTGGGACCAGCGGGGGGGCCCATGAGCAGTTCTTC	CSASGTSGGAHEQFF
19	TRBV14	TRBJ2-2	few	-	TGTGCCAGCAGCCCTAGTAGACTCGCAAGCCTTAAGAACACCGGGGAGCTGTTTTTT	CASSPSRLASLKNTGELFF
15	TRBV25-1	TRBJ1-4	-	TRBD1	TGTGCCAGCAGTGAATTGGGACAGGGATTTGAAAAACTGTTTTTT	CASSELGQGFEKLFF
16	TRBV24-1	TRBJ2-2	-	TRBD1	TGTGCCACCAGTGATTTGGGGGACAGAAACACCGGGGAGCTGTTTTTT	CATSDLGDRNTGELFF
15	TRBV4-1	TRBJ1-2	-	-	TGCGCCAGCAGCCAAGATGGGGGCACCTACTATGGCTACACCTTC	CASSQDGGTYYGYTF
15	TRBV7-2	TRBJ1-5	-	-	TGTGCCAGCAGCTTAACAGCCAGAAGCAATCAGCCCCAGCATTTT	CASSLTARSNQPQHF
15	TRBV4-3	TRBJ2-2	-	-	TGCGCCAGCAGCCGAACCCAGGGGAACACCGGGGAGCTGTTTTTT	CASSRTQGNTGELFF
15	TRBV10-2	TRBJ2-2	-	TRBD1	TGCGCCAGCATTTCAGGGGGCGCGGGCACCGGGGAGCTGTTTTTT	CASISGGAGTGELFF
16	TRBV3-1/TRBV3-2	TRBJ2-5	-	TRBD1	TGTGCCAGCAGCCAGATCCGACAGGGTCGCCAAGAGACCCAGTACTTC	CASSQIRQGRQETQYF
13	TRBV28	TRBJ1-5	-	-	TGTGCCAGCAGTTCGGGGAGCAATCAGCCCCAGCATTTT	CASSSGSNQPQHF
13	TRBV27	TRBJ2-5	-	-	TGTGCCAGCATGGGTATAGAGGGAGAGACCCAGTACTTC	CASMGIEGETQYF
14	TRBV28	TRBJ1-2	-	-	TGTGCCAGCACCCTTAACAGGGTCGGCTATGGCTACACCTTC	CASTLNRVGYGYTF